Shown below are 19 T cell receptor beta chains from a single sample sequenced in a study of blood T cell repertoires in COVID-19. Some clones are missing from TCRdb's copy, which holds only in-frame ones; the method was immunoSEQ multiplex PCR. The repertoire holds under 200,000 clones, approximately 86% seen once, with roughly 4% in the top ten. The sample was peripheral blood. These receptor sequences come from a woman aged 55-70 years who had recovered from COVID-19.

The V and J genes are TRBV27 and TRBJ1-1; D possibly corresponds to TRBD1 (6 bases). The CDR3 contains 12 residues. V was shortened by 4 bases and J by 12 bases, with 15 bases between the two germline ends. Germline CDR1 and CDR2: MNHEY and SMNVEV (reference sequence). The DNA for the CDR3 is TGTGCCAGCAGTTCCACAGCCTGGGGGCCTTTCTTT. Translating gives CASSSTAWGPFF.

The genes are TRBV27 and TRBJ2-6; a possible D gene is TRBD2 (5 bases). CDR1 is MNHEY, CDR2 SMNVEV, per germline (reference sequence). V dropped 3 bases and J dropped 0 bases, with 12 bases sitting between them. CDR3 length equals 17 residues. CDR3 protein: CASSFGRGFSGANVLTF. The CDR3 DNA follows: TGTGCCAGCAGTTTCGGACGGGGTTTCTCTGGGGCCAACGTCCTGACTTTC.

CDR3 DNA sequence: TGCGCCAGCAGCCTCCGGGACAGGGGTACAGATACGCAGTATTTT. It translates to CASSLRDRGTDTQYF. The chain couples TRBV5-1 to TRBJ2-3; 10 bases match TRBD1. V dropped 4 bases and J dropped 3; count of bases not matched to a gene: 5. This CDR3 spans 15 amino acids. The germline V gene encodes CDR1 SGHRS and CDR2 YFSETQ.

The chain's CDR3 is CASSPTTGMAGELFF. CDR3 sequence (DNA): TGTGCCAGCAGCCCCACGACAGGAATGGCCGGGGAGCTGTTTTTT. The chain joins TRBV9 to TRBJ2-2; tentative D call: TRBD1 (6 bases). Trimming left V 4 bases short and J 6 bases short, with 16 bases between. The CDR3 is made up of 15 amino acids. Per germline, CDR1 SGDLS and CDR2 YYNGEE.

This chain uses TRBV6-6 with TRBJ1-5; 9 bases align to TRBD1. The V gene end was trimmed by 5 bases and the J gene end by 6 bases; junction bases not matched to a gene: 8. Germline loops: CDR1 MNHNY, CDR2 SVGAGI (reference sequence). The CDR3 is 15 residues long. The CDR3 DNA reads as TGTGCCAGCAGTGGCCGTACAGGGGGCAGTCAGCCCCAGCATTTT. Its translation: CASSGRTGGSQPQHF.

This sequence joins TRBV19 and TRBJ2-5; TRBD1 matches 9 bases. CDR1 and CDR2 from the germline V gene are LNHDA and SQIVND (reference sequence). The CDR3 is 15 residues long. Trimming removed 3 bases from V and 5 bases from J; junction bases left unmatched: 7. The CDR3 DNA reads TGTGCCAGTAGTATTCAGACAGGGGGTCAGGAGACCCAGTACTTC. This gives the protein CASSIQTGGQETQYF.

This clone has just one count. This chain uses TRBV4-3 with TRBJ2-3, with D hard to call. V shed 1 base and J shed 0 bases, with 5 bases lying between them. The germline V gene encodes CDR1 LGHNA and CDR2 YSLEER. This CDR3 comprises 14 residues. CDR3 sequence (DNA): TGCGCCAGCAGCCAAGGAGGCAGCACAGATACGCAGTATTTT. Translated: CASSQGGSTDTQYF.

The genes are TRBV2 and TRBJ2-5, with D perhaps TRBD1 (7 bases). The CDR3 runs 14 residues. CDR1 is SNHLY and CDR2 is FYNNEI in the germline V gene. Trimming removed 4 bases from V and 4 bases from J, with 13 bases in between. The CDR3, as DNA: TGTGCCAGCAGTGTCGCAGGGGGAGGAGAGACCCAGTACTTC. Protein: CASSVAGGGETQYF.

V usage is TRBV5-1 and J usage is TRBJ2-5; D might be TRBD1 (6 bases). In germline, CDR1 is SGHRS, CDR2 YFSETQ. Trimming took 0 bases from V and 5 from J, leaving 14 bases between them. The CDR3 contains 15 residues. The CDR3 bases are TGCGCCAGCAGCTTGGCTTGGGGGCGCGCGGAGACCCAGTACTTC. It translates to CASSLAWGRAETQYF.

The chain carries TRBV13 and TRBJ2-3, with TRBD2 matching over 11 bases. This CDR3 spans 21 amino acids. Germline V gives CDR1 PRHDT, CDR2 FYEKMQ (reference sequence). Germline trimming cut 4 bases from V and 4 bases from J; bases unmatched to any gene: 22. The CDR3 loop is CASSSSPGLAANLEPPDTQYF. In DNA, the CDR3 is TGTGCCAGCAGCTCTTCTCCGGGACTAGCGGCGAACCTCGAACCGCCAGATACGCAGTATTTT.

The CDR3 region has the DNA TGTGCCAGCACCATGGCCGCGGGGGGCTATGAGCAGTTCTTC. It translates to CASTMAAGGYEQFF. The chain recombines TRBV3-1 (or the pseudogene TRBV3-2) with TRBJ2-1, with TRBD2 identical over 8 bases. The germline V gene encodes CDR1 LGHDT and CDR2 YNNKEL (reference sequence). The trim removed 7 bases at V and 8 bases at J, leaving 10 bases unmatched. The CDR3 has 14 residues.

This chain connects TRBV10-2 to TRBJ1-1; 8 bases align to TRBD1. Germline V gives CDR1 WSHSY, CDR2 SAAADI. V dropped 1 base and J dropped 0; count of bases not matched to a gene: 7. The CDR3 runs 17 residues. CDR3 region: CASSELTGASMNTEAFF. Here the CDR3 DNA reads TGCGCCAGCAGTGAGTTGACAGGGGCTTCCATGAACACTGAAGCTTTCTTT.

The V gene is TRBV7-2, the J gene TRBJ2-2, with 8 bases identical to TRBD2. The CDR3 runs to 14 residues. V trimming: 3 bases; J trimming: 6 bases; junction bases outside the gene matches: 3. CDR1 is SGHTA and CDR2 is FQGNSA in the germline V gene. The CDR3 is CASSLDGGAGELFF. The DNA for the CDR3 is TGTGCCAGCAGCTTGGACGGGGGGGCCGGGGAGCTGTTTTTT.

The DNA of the CDR3 is TGTGCCAGCAGCGTAGAGGGGATGGTCCAGGGCTACACCTTC. Protein product: CASSVEGMVQGYTF. The chain carries TRBV9 and TRBJ1-2, with D possibly TRBD1 on 5 matching bases. Germline assignment: CDR1 SGDLS and CDR2 YYNGEE. The CDR3 runs to 14 residues. The V end was cut by 0 bases, the J end by 8 bases, with 14 bases between.

This rearrangement joins TRBV5-4 to TRBJ2-1; 7 bases are shared with TRBD1. The CDR3 consists of 15 residues. Germline CDR1 and CDR2: SGHNT and YYREEE (reference sequence). The ends lost 4 bases at V and 1 base at J; junction bases unmatched: 5. CDR3 loop: CASSPDRTSYNEQFF. The DNA of the CDR3 is TGTGCCAGCAGCCCGGACAGGACGTCCTACAATGAGCAGTTCTTC. The variable domain in full, completed from reference TRBV5-4 and TRBJ2-1, reads ETGVTQSPTHLIKTRGQQVTLRCSSQSGHNTVSWYQQALGQGPQFIFQYYREEENGRGNFPPRFSGLQFPNYSSELNVNALELDDSALYLCASSPDRTSYNEQFFGPGTRLTVL.

The rearrangement links TRBV28 to TRBJ1-1; 11 bases match TRBD1. Trimming at V came to 5 bases and at J to 6 bases, leaving 5 bases not matched to a gene. This CDR3 has 14 amino acids. CDR1 and CDR2 (germline): MDHEN, SYDVKM. In DNA form, the CDR3 reads TGTGCCAGCAGTCCCGGACAGGGGGCGTCTGAAGCTTTCTTT. This sequence encodes CASSPGQGASEAFF.

V gene TRBV5-5 combines with J gene TRBJ1-1, with a possible D match to TRBD1 (5 bases). The CDR3 totals 14 residues. Germline loops: CDR1 SGHKS, CDR2 YYEKEE (reference sequence). The ends were cut back, 7 bases at V and 2 bases at J, with 15 bases in the middle. CDR3 amino acids: CASLRRADNTEAFF. CDR3 nucleotide sequence: TGTGCCAGCCTTCGCAGGGCCGACAACACTGAAGCTTTCTTT.

This clone was detected once. The chain carries TRBV4-1 and TRBJ1-4, with D maybe TRBD1 (6 bases). The germline V gene has CDR1 MGHRA and CDR2 YSYEKL. The V end lost 6 bases, the J end lost 5 bases, and 13 bases lay between the germline ends. This CDR3 spans 14 amino acids. The CDR3 DNA reads TGCGCCAGCAGGCTACAGGGCGCCAATGAAAAACTGTTTTTT. Translated, it gives CASRLQGANEKLFF.

The CDR3 DNA follows: TGTGCCGCCCAGGAGCAGGGATTTGGAAACACCATATATTTT. This encodes CAAQEQGFGNTIYF. V and J are TRBV6-5 and TRBJ1-3; D is possibly TRBD1 (5 bases). V was clipped by 11 bases and J by 3 bases, with 17 bases between them. Germline assignment: CDR1 MNHEY and CDR2 SVGAGI. This CDR3 has 14 amino acids.